What follows describes a single TCR beta chain. What it binds is unknown. This record belongs to a study of T cell responses to AZD1222 COVID-19 vaccine. Study-wide results and limits: Donors skewed white British and female; clonal diversity was possibly underestimated. Once two AZD1222 doses were given, Spike-specific TCR breadth and depth went up.

The assay was immunoSEQ multiplex PCR, and TCRdb's table has in-frame clones only and misses some. Of 75,000 to 100,000 clones in the sample, approximately 90% were seen once. The V end lost 6 bases, the J end lost 5 bases, and 10 bases lay between the germline ends. Germline V gives CDR1 SNHLY, CDR2 FYNNEI. This CDR3 is built from 12 residues. The source is an adult in good health. Sequenced here: peripheral blood, sampled on day 0 of AZD1222 vaccination. The chain employs TRBV2 and TRBJ2-5; D is unresolved. CDR3 in DNA: TGTGCCAGCAGGGATGAACTGGAGACCCAGTACTTC. The encoded protein is CASRDELETQYF.